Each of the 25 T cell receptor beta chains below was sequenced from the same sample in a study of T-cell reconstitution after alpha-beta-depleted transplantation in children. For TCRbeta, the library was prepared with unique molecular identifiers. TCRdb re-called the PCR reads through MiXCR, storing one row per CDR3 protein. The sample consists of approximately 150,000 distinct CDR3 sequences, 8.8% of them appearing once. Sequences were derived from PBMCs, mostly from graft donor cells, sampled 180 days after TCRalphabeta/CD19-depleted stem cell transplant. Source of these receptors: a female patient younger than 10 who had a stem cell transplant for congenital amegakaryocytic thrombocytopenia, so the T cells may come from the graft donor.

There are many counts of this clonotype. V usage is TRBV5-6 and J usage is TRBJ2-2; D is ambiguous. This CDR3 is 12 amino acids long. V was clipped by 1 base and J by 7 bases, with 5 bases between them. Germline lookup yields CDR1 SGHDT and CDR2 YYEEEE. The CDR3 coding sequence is TGTGCCAGCAGCTTGTTACACGGGGAGCTGTTTTTT. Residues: CASSLLHGELFF.

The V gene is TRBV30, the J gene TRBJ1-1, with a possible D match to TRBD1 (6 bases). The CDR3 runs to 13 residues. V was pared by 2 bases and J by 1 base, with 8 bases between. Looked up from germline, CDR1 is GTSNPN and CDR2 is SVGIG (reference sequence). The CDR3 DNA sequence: TGTGCCTGGAGTACAGGGCGGAACACTGAAGCTTTCTTT. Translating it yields CAWSTGRNTEAFF.

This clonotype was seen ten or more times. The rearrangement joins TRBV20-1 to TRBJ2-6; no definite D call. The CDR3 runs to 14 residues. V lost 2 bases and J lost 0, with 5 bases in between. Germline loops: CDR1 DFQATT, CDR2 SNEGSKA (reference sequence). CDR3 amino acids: CSARCGSGANVLTF. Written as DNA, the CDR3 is TGCAGTGCTAGATGCGGCTCTGGGGCCAACGTCCTGACTTTC.

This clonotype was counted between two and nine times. CDR3 sequence reads: CASSLWASGGINEQFF. The CDR3 DNA follows: TGCGCCAGCAGCTTGTGGGCTAGCGGGGGAATTAATGAGCAGTTCTTC. This chain links TRBV5-1 with TRBJ2-1; 10 nucleotides line up with TRBD2. The CDR3 is made up of 16 amino acids. V lost 1 base and J lost 7; bases outside the gene matches: 8. The V gene's germline CDR1 is SGHRS and CDR2 YFSETQ.

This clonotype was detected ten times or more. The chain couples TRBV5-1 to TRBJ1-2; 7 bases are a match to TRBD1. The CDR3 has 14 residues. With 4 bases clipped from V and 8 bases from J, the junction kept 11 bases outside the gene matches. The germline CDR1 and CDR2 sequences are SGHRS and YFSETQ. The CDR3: CASSPTTGTVGYTF. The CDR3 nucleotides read TGCGCCAGCAGCCCAACAACTGGGACAGTCGGCTACACCTTC.

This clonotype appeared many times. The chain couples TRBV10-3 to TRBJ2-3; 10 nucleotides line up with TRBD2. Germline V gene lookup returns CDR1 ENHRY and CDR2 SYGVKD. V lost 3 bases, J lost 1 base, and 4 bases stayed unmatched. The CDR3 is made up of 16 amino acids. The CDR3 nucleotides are TGTGCCATCAGTGACCTAGCGGGAGATGGCACAGATACGCAGTATTTT. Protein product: CAISDLAGDGTDTQYF.

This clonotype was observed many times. CDR3: CASSLASGGRETQYF. The CDR3 DNA follows: TGTGCCAGCAGCTTAGCGAGCGGGGGCCGTGAGACCCAGTACTTC. This chain links TRBV7-9 with TRBJ2-5, with 8 bases identical to TRBD2. The germline V gene has CDR1 SEHNR and CDR2 FQNEAQ (reference sequence). V lost 0 bases, J lost 5 bases, and 5 bases stayed unmatched. There are 15 residues in the CDR3.

The chain's CDR3 is CASSPVLQGTMNTEAFF. The CDR3 region has the DNA TGTGCCAGCTCACCCGTTCTGCAGGGAACCATGAACACTGAAGCTTTCTTT. The rearrangement uses TRBV18 and TRBJ1-1, with TRBD1 as a possible D gene (5 bases). The V gene's germline CDR1 is KGHSH and CDR2 LQKENI. Trimming took off 3 bases at V and 0 bases at J, with 17 bases between the two ends. The CDR3 loop spans 17 amino acids.

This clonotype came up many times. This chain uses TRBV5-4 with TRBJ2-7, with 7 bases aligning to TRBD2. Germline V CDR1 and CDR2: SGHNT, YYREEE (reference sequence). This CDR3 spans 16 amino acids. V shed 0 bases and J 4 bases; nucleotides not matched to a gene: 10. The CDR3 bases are TGTGCCAGCAGCTTGGGATCCTCGAATAGCGGGTACGAGCAGTACTTC. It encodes CASSLGSSNSGYEQYF.

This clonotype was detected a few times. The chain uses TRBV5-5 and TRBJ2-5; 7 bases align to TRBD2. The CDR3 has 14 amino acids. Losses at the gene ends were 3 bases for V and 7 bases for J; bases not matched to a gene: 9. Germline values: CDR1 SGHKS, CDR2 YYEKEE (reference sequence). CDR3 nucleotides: TGTGCCAGCAGCTCGGGGCGGGGGACCATGACCCAGTACTTC. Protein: CASSSGRGTMTQYF.

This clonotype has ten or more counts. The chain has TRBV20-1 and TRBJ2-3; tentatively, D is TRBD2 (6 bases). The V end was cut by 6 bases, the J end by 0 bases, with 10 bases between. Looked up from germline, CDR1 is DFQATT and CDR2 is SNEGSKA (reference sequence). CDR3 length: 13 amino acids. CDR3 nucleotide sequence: TGCAGTGCGAACCTAGCGAGCACAGATACGCAGTATTTT. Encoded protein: CSANLASTDTQYF.

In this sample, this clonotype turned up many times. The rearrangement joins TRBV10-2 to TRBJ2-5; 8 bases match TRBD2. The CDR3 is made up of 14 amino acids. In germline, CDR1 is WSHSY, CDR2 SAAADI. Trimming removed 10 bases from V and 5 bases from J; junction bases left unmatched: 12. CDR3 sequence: CATQGTGGIETQYF. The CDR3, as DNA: TGCGCCACCCAGGGGACGGGAGGGATCGAGACCCAGTACTTC.

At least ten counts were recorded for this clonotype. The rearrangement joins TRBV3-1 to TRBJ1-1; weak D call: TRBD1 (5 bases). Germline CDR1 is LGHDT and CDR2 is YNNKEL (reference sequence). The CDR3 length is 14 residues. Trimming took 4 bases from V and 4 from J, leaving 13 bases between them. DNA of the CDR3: TGTGCCAGCAGCCCGATGACAGTTCGCACTGAAGCTTTCTTT. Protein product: CASSPMTVRTEAFF. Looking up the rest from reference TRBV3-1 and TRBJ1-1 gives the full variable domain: DTAVSQTPKYLVTQMGNDKSIKCEQNLGHDTMYWYKQDSKKFLKIMFSYNNKELIINETVPNRFSPKSPDKAHLNLHINSLELGDSAVYFCASSPMTVRTEAFFGQGTRLTVV.

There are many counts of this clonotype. The CDR3 sequence is CASSLGAGGSYNEQFF. DNA of the CDR3: TGTGCCAGCAGCTTAGGAGCGGGGGGGTCCTACAATGAGCAGTTCTTC. This chain links TRBV11-1 with TRBJ2-1; 10 bases align to TRBD2. V trimming: 1 base; J trimming: 1 base; junction bases outside the gene matches: 1. The CDR3 length is 16 residues. Germline CDR1 and CDR2: SGHAT and FQDESV (reference sequence).

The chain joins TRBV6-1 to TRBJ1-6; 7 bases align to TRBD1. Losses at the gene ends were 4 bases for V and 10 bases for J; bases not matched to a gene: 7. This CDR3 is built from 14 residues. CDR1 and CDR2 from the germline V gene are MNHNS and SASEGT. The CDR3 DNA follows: TGTGCCAGCAGTGCGACAGGGAATAGGTCACCCCTCCACTTT. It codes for CASSATGNRSPLHF.

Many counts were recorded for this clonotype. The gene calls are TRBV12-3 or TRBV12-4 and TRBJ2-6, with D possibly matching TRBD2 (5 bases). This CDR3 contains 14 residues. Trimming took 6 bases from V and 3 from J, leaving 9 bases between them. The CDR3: CASSLDFGANVLTF. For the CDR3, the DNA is TGTGCCAGCAGCCTGGACTTTGGGGCCAACGTCCTGACTTTC.

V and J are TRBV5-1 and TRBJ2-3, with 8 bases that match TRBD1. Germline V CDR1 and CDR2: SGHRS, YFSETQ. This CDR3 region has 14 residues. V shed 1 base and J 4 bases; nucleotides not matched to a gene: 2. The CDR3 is CASSLTGGPDTQYF. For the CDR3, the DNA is TGCGCCAGCAGCTTGACAGGGGGGCCAGATACGCAGTATTTT.

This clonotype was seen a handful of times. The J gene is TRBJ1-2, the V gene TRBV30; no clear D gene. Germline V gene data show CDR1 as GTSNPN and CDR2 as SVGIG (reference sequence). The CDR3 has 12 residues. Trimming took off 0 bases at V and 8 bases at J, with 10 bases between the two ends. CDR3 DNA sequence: TGTGCCTGGAGTGTACGTCCAGGAGGCTACACCTTC. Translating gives CAWSVRPGGYTF.

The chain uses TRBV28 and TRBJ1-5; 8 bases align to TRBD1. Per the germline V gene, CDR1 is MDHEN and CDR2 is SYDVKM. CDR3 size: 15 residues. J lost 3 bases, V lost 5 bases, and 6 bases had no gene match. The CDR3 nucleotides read TGTGCCAGCAGTCCCACGGGACAGGACAATCAGCCCCAGCATTTT. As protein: CASSPTGQDNQPQHF.

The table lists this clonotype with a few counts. The CDR3: CASGDRGRGTEAFF. CDR3 DNA sequence: TGTGCCAGCGGGGACAGGGGGCGTGGCACTGAAGCTTTCTTT. The J gene is TRBJ1-1, the V gene TRBV6-1; 12 positions agree with TRBD1. The CDR3 has 14 residues. V shed 8 bases, J shed 4 bases, and the junction held 5 bases outside the gene matches. From germline, CDR1 is MNHNS and CDR2 SASEGT.

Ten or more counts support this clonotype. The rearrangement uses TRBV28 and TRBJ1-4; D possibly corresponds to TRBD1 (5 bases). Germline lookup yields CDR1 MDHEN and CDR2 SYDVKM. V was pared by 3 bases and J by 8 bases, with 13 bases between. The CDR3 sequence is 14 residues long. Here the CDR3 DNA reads TGTGCCAGCAGTTTGATCAGGGTTGGGGAAAAACTGTTTTTT. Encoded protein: CASSLIRVGEKLFF.

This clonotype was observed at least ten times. CDR3: CAISRGQEGSATGELFF. DNA for the CDR3: TGTGCCATCAGTAGGGGACAGGAGGGATCGGCGACCGGGGAGCTGTTTTTT. This chain uses TRBV10-3 with TRBJ2-2; the match to TRBD1 covers 8 bases. The CDR3 contains 17 residues. The V gene end was trimmed by 5 bases and the J gene end by 5 bases; junction bases not matched to a gene: 13. Germline CDR1 reads ENHRY; CDR2 reads SYGVKD.

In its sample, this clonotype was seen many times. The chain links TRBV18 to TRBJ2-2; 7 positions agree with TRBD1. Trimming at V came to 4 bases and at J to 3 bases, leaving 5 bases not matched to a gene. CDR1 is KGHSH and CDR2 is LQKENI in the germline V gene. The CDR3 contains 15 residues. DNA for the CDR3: TGTGCCAGCTCACAAGCGACAGGGCACACCGGGGAGCTGTTTTTT. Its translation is CASSQATGHTGELFF.

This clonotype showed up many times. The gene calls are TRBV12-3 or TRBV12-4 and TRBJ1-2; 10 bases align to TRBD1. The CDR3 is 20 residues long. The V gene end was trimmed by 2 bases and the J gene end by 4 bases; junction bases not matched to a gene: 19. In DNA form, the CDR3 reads TGTGCCAGCAGTTTATTTAAGAGGTCCCGGGACAGGGGCCCGGGCTATGGCTACACCTTC. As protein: CASSLFKRSRDRGPGYGYTF.

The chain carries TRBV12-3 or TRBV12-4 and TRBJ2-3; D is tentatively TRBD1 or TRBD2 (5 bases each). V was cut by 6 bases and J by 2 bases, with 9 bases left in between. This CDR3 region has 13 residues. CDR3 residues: CASSRDHTDTQYF. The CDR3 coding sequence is TGTGCCAGCAGCCGGGACCACACAGATACGCAGTATTTT.